The rows below give T cell receptor beta chains drawn from one sample of a study of patients and donors after allogeneic stem cell transplantation. A single record per CDR3 protein comes from TCRdb applying MiXCR to the RT-PCR reads. The data hold about 150,000 distinct CDR3 sequences, with roughly 24% observed a single time. Sequences were obtained from blood, either unsorted or a sorted T cell fraction (not recorded which). The receptors here all came from a human donor who was either an allogeneic HSCT recipient or a stem cell or donor lymphocyte infusion donor (not recorded which). It is not recorded whose cells these are; they may come from a transplant donor. Both conserved end residues are trimmed from each CDR3.

V gene	J gene	CDR3 protein
TRBV5-1	TRBJ1-4	ASSPAGTGAEKLF
TRBV20-1	TRBJ2-1	SARGPGSYNEQF
TRBV20-1	TRBJ1-5	SARDRRRGNQPQH
TRBV27	TRBJ2-3	ASSMLLARTIDTQY
TRBV6-6	TRBJ1-1	ASSYEGNTEAF
TRBV15	TRBJ1-2	ATSRDPGLNYGYT
TRBV10-3	TRBJ1-2	AISEFMPEEGDYGYT
TRBV20-1	TRBJ1-4	SARDRAEVEKLF
TRBV12-3/TRBV12-4	TRBJ2-1	ASGGQGYNEQF
TRBV29-1	TRBJ1-1	SVVVNTEAF
TRBV21-1	TRBJ1-5	ASSKGATGLTPNQPQH
TRBV5-1	TRBJ1-2	ASSFSTRGDGYT
TRBV5-1	TRBJ1-5	ASSWTGLNQPQH
TRBV27	TRBJ1-6	ASSGSSNSPLH
TRBV4-1	TRBJ1-2	ASSRALMEDRGVDGYT
TRBV20-1	TRBJ2-3	SAIQGTDTQY
TRBV5-1	TRBJ2-1	ASSFEGPVSYNEQF
TRBV6-1	TRBJ1-1	ASSQDRGNTEAF
TRBV6-5	TRBJ1-2	ASRTHHGYT
TRBV28	TRBJ2-7	ASSFAEYEQY
TRBV7-2	TRBJ2-1	ASSLALYNEQF
TRBV5-1	TRBJ1-1	ASSLTRTGKGNTEAF
TRBV5-1	TRBJ2-1	ASSLAVAGDPKEQF
TRBV15	TRBJ2-7	ATSRVNQGDSYEQY
TRBV7-9	TRBJ2-5	ASSLVTGGETQY
TRBV20-1	TRBJ1-1	SALEGQTNTEAF
TRBV11-2	TRBJ2-1	ASSPTIIYEQF
TRBV5-1	TRBJ1-6	ASSSRALISSYNSPLH
TRBV20-1	TRBJ2-3	SARVIGGRTDTQY
TRBV5-5	TRBJ1-6	ASSLWGPPNSPLH
TRBV12-3/TRBV12-4	TRBJ2-1	ASSLTGLRNNEQF
TRBV5-1	TRBJ2-3	ASSEGSSTDTQY
TRBV25-1	TRBJ1-4	ATRAGAEKLF
TRBV7-2	TRBJ2-2	ASSRRGGELF
TRBV6-5	TRBJ1-1	ASTVLVVWRDTEAF
TRBV12-3/TRBV12-4	TRBJ1-5	ASSDSYSNQPQH
TRBV21-1	TRBJ1-5	ASSKEINTERNQPQH
TRBV20-1	TRBJ2-1	SARVGSGGLGSSYNEQF
TRBV9	TRBJ2-2	ASSVASKPGGPRTGELF
TRBV5-1	TRBJ2-7	ASSPSSLALIYEQY
TRBV6-2/TRBV6-3	TRBJ1-6	ASSYSSRGWNSPLH
TRBV6-6	TRBJ1-1	ASSSYTPGQGPTEAF
TRBV27	TRBJ2-7	ASSPRTATYEQY
TRBV5-1	TRBJ2-2	ASSLGGTAGRTGELF
TRBV10-3	TRBJ2-5	AIKGGGDSETQY